This TCR beta chain was documented in a study of memory CD4+ T cells and cytomegalovirus serostatus. The V segment lost 3 bases and the J segment 8 bases; nucleotides outside the gene matches: 8. CDR1 is SGHTA, CDR2 FQGNSA, per germline. CDR3 size: 14 residues. The sort gate was single viable CD3+CD4+CD8-CD45RO+ cells for memory CD4+ T cells. CD4+ T cells were isolated by positive magnetic selection. In the original workflow: After removing out-of-frame reads, millions of distinct TCRbeta sequences remained. Profiled with immunoSEQ multiplex PCR; TCRdb holds only in-frame clones, not every one. V and J calls and clone size are given by that table; D and trimming were obtained from the DNA. The table includes 35,000 to 50,000 clones, 79% detected once.

This sequence joins TRBV7-2 and TRBJ1-1; 8 bases align to TRBD1. This receptor was taken from an adult in good health and CMV-seronegative. Material: memory CD4+ T cells from blood. In DNA form, the CDR3 reads TGTGCCAGCAGCTTGGGACAGGTCCTCGCGGAAGCTTTCTTT. Amino acid sequence: CASSLGQVLAEAFF.